These 31 T cell receptor beta chains were sequenced from one sample in a study of cytomegalovirus exposure and HLA in healthy donors. Researchers ran the PCR with 60 Vbeta and 13 Jbeta primers. Some clones are missing from TCRdb's copy, which holds only in-frame ones; the method was immunoSEQ multiplex PCR. The sample contains more than 85,000 clones, around three quarters of which appear only once. Sequenced: PBMCs. The receptors stem from a woman aged 30 to 39 in good health and CMV-seronegative.

The chain links TRBV6-5 to TRBJ2-2; no clear D. The CDR3 has 11 residues. Germline V CDR1 and CDR2: MNHEY, SVGAGI. Trimming removed 9 bases at V and 6 bases at J, with 8 bases between. CDR3 protein: CASRYSGELFF. In nucleotides, the CDR3 is TGTGCCAGTCGTTATTCCGGGGAGCTGTTTTTT.

The V and J genes are TRBV6-5 and TRBJ2-7, with TRBD2 as a possible D gene (6 bases). This CDR3 has 14 amino acids. The germline V gene has CDR1 MNHEY and CDR2 SVGAGI. V lost 6 bases to trimming and J lost 3 bases, with 15 bases between them. The CDR3 DNA follows: TGTGCCAGCAGCCTAGGGAGGCGGGACTACGAGCAGTACTTC. Translation: CASSLGRRDYEQYF.

The chain recombines TRBV15 with TRBJ2-2; D is unresolved. The CDR3 is 16 residues long. Deletions cut 1 base from V and 5 bases from J, with 14 bases between. Germline CDR1 reads LNHNV; CDR2 reads YYDKDF (reference sequence). CDR3 in amino acids: CATSRGAERSTGELFF. The CDR3 DNA is TGTGCCACCAGCAGAGGGGCAGAAAGAAGTACCGGGGAGCTGTTTTTT. Full variable domain (rest looked up from reference TRBV15 and TRBJ2-2): DAMVIQNPRYQVTQFGKPVTLSCSQTLNHNVMYWYQQKSSQAPKLLFHYYDKDFNNEADTPDNFQSRRPNTSFCFLDIRSPGLGDTAMYLCATSRGAERSTGELFFGEGSRLTVL.

The J gene is TRBJ1-2, the V gene TRBV5-6; unclear D gene. The CDR3 covers 13 residues. Trimming took off 4 bases at V and 4 bases at J, with 11 bases between the two ends. Germline CDR1 and CDR2: SGHDT and YYEEEE. CDR3 DNA sequence: TGTGCCAGCAGCCTGGACCGAGCCTATGGCTACACCTTC. Translation gives CASSLDRAYGYTF.

The V and J genes are TRBV6-6 and TRBJ2-7, with D maybe TRBD2 (5 bases). CDR1 and CDR2 (germline): MNHNY, SVGAGI (reference sequence). Trimming removed 8 bases at V and 1 base at J, with 9 bases between. CDR3 length: 12 amino acids. CDR3 sequence reads: CASGAESYEQYF. CDR3 sequence (DNA): TGTGCCAGCGGAGCGGAGTCCTACGAGCAGTACTTC.

This chain uses TRBV6-5 with TRBJ2-7; D is unresolved. Trimming shortened V by 6 bases and J by 11 bases, and 17 bases separated the two germline ends. The CDR3 has 12 amino acids. Germline V lookup: CDR1 MNHEY, CDR2 SVGAGI. CDR3 protein: CASSRPGGGEYF. The CDR3 coding sequence is TGTGCCAGCAGCCGACCCGGCGGCGGTGAGTACTTC.

The V call is TRBV29-1, the J call TRBJ2-7; a weak D match, TRBD2 (6 bases). Germline values: CDR1 SQVTM, CDR2 ANQGSEA. Trimming removed 4 bases from V and 2 bases from J, with 9 bases in between. The length of the CDR3 is 12 residues. The CDR3 region has the DNA TGCAGCGTTGTGCCGGGGGCCTACGAGCAGTACTTC. Encoded protein: CSVVPGAYEQYF.

J is TRBJ2-6 and V is TRBV5-6; a possible D gene is TRBD2 (5 bases). Germline V lookup: CDR1 SGHDT, CDR2 YYEEEE. The CDR3 extends over 15 amino acids. With 4 bases removed from V and 2 bases from J, the gap between germline ends came to 10 bases. The CDR3 loop is CASSPDLPGANVLTF. CDR3 bases: TGTGCCAGCAGCCCGGACTTGCCTGGGGCCAACGTCCTGACTTTC.

The chain is built from TRBV7-2 and TRBJ2-5; the match to TRBD2 covers 11 bases. CDR3 length: 15 residues. From germline, CDR1 is SGHTA and CDR2 FQGNSA. V trimming: 5 bases; J trimming: 3 bases; junction bases outside the gene matches: 5. The CDR3 DNA sequence: TGTGCCAGCAGCATACCGACTAGCGGGAAAGAGACCCAGTACTTC. It codes for CASSIPTSGKETQYF.

The V and J genes are TRBV6-5 and TRBJ2-1; TRBD2 matches 9 bases. V was clipped by 2 bases and J by 4 bases; unmatched bases: 3. The CDR3 sequence is 15 residues long. Germline-derived CDR1 and CDR2 are MNHEY and SVGAGI. This chain's CDR3 is CASSYLLAGYNEQFF. The CDR3 bases are TGTGCCAGCAGTTACCTGCTAGCGGGGTACAATGAGCAGTTCTTC.

The J gene is TRBJ1-1, the V gene TRBV29-1; 9 bases line up with TRBD1. J was trimmed by 7 bases and V by 4 bases; bases with no gene match: 4. Germline V gene sequence: CDR1 SQVTM, CDR2 ANQGSEA. The CDR3 runs 12 residues. The CDR3, as DNA: TGCAGCGTTGCTACAGGGGGCGTTGAAGCTTTCTTT. Amino acid sequence: CSVATGGVEAFF.

This chain joins TRBV28 and TRBJ2-3; 12 bases agree with TRBD2. The CDR3 has 17 residues. Germline CDR1 and CDR2: MDHEN and SYDVKM. Unmatched junction bases numbered 5, after V lost 2 bases and J lost 2 bases. CDR3 in amino acids: CASSLMRLAGATDTQYF. In DNA form, the CDR3 reads TGTGCCAGCAGTTTAATGAGACTAGCGGGAGCCACAGATACGCAGTATTTT.

The chain joins TRBV18 to TRBJ2-5; 8 bases agree with TRBD2. V shed 5 bases and J 5 bases; nucleotides not matched to a gene: 13. The CDR3 extends over 16 amino acids. The V gene's germline CDR1 is KGHSH and CDR2 LQKENI. For the CDR3, the DNA is TGTGCCAGCTCAGCCCGCTTCGGGGGGGCCGGTGAGACCCAGTACTTC. This encodes CASSARFGGAGETQYF.

The V call is TRBV7-8, the J call TRBJ2-7, with D maybe TRBD1 (6 bases). The CDR3 spans 14 residues. Per the germline V gene, CDR1 is SGHVS and CDR2 is FQNEAQ. The V gene lost 5 bases and the J gene lost 3 bases, with 14 bases spanning the gap. The DNA of the CDR3 is TGTGCCAGCAGCGATACCGGGACAATCTACGAGCAGTACTTC. Translated: CASSDTGTIYEQYF.

This clone was counted between two and nine times. V and J are TRBV7-2 and TRBJ2-7; 11 nucleotides line up with TRBD1. J lost 6 bases, V lost 5 bases, and 6 bases had no gene match. There are 14 residues in the CDR3. Germline lookup yields CDR1 SGHTA and CDR2 FQGNSA. The CDR3 DNA reads as TGTGCCAGCAGCCTCGGGACAGGGGGACGCGAGCAGTACTTC. Its translation is CASSLGTGGREQYF.

This clone has just one count. This chain joins TRBV29-1 and TRBJ1-2; 11 bases agree with TRBD1. Germline V gene data show CDR1 as SQVTM and CDR2 as ANQGSEA. This CDR3 is 14 amino acids long. Trimming took 6 bases from V and 5 from J; bases not matched to a gene: 8. CDR3 coding DNA: TGCAGCGTGGCCCCGGGACAGGGGGTTTATGGCTACACCTTC. As protein: CSVAPGQGVYGYTF.

The chain links TRBV27 to TRBJ2-3, with 7 bases aligning to TRBD2. The CDR3 sequence is 13 residues long. CDR1 is MNHEY and CDR2 is SMNVEV in the germline V gene (reference sequence). Trimming removed 5 bases from V and 5 bases from J; junction bases left unmatched: 4. CDR3 protein: CASSPIAGDTQYF. CDR3 sequence (DNA): TGTGCCAGCAGTCCGATAGCGGGAGATACGCAGTATTTT.

The V and J genes are TRBV7-2 and TRBJ1-1; unclear D gene. The CDR3 has 16 residues. Germline V gene lookup returns CDR1 SGHTA and CDR2 FQGNSA. V lost 1 base, J lost 1 base, and 13 bases lay in between. The CDR3 bases are TGTGCCAGCAGCTTAGGGCGAGGGATGGGGAACACTGAAGCTTTCTTT. Amino acids: CASSLGRGMGNTEAFF.

This rearrangement joins TRBV18 to TRBJ1-6, with D possibly TRBD1 on 5 matching bases. This CDR3 contains 15 residues. V was shortened by 3 bases and J by 7 bases, with 13 bases between the two germline ends. Per the germline V gene, CDR1 is KGHSH and CDR2 is LQKENI. Here the CDR3 DNA reads TGTGCCAGCTCACCGGTGGACACAAAAAATTCACCCCTCCACTTT. Translating it yields CASSPVDTKNSPLHF.

The chain joins TRBV4-1 to TRBJ2-7, with 13 bases fitting TRBD2. The CDR3 covers 15 residues. Germline assignment: CDR1 MGHRA and CDR2 YSYEKL. The V and J ends lost 3 bases and 3 bases, in that order; junction bases with no gene match: 2. CDR3 in DNA: TGCGCCAGCAGCCAGTGGACTAGCGGGAGCTACGAGCAGTACTTC. It yields the protein CASSQWTSGSYEQYF.

The CDR3 region is CASSQVAGGLGELFF. For the CDR3, the DNA is TGCGCCAGCAGCCAAGTAGCGGGGGGGCTCGGGGAGCTGTTTTTT. This chain links TRBV4-3 with TRBJ2-2, with TRBD2 matching over 11 bases. Trimming took 1 base from V and 7 from J; bases not matched to a gene: 2. Germline lookup yields CDR1 LGHNA and CDR2 YSLEER. This CDR3 has 15 residues.

This sequence joins TRBV4-1 and TRBJ1-4, with 11 positions matching TRBD1. The junction had 15 bases not matched to a gene; V was cut back by 5 bases and J by 1 base. CDR1 and CDR2 from the germline V gene are MGHRA and YSYEKL. The CDR3 runs to 20 residues. The CDR3 sequence is CASSIPGQGEWGLTNEKLFF. The CDR3 DNA reads as TGCGCCAGCAGCATTCCGGGACAGGGGGAATGGGGCTTAACTAATGAAAAACTGTTTTTT.

J is TRBJ1-5 and V is TRBV18, with D maybe TRBD1 (6 bases). Looked up from germline, CDR1 is KGHSH and CDR2 is LQKENI. This CDR3 is 14 amino acids long. Trimming removed 5 bases from V and 5 bases from J, with 13 bases in between. CDR3 protein: CASSSRQGYQPQHF. The DNA for the CDR3 is TGTGCCAGCTCATCGCGGCAGGGGTATCAGCCCCAGCATTTT.

The J gene is TRBJ2-1, the V gene TRBV7-6; 11 positions match TRBD2. This CDR3 comprises 15 residues. Germline V gene sequence: CDR1 SGHVS, CDR2 FNYEAQ. V gave up 3 bases and J gave up 5 bases; unmatched junction bases: 3. CDR3 coding DNA: TGTGCCAGCAGCTTGACTAGCGGGACCCACAATGAGCAGTTCTTC. Translation: CASSLTSGTHNEQFF.

This chain connects TRBV11-2 to TRBJ2-7; D ambiguous. The germline V gene encodes CDR1 SGHAT and CDR2 FQNNGV. V was shortened by 4 bases and J by 4 bases, with 17 bases between the two germline ends. The CDR3 sequence is 15 residues long. The CDR3 region is CASSSSPGLSYEQYF. CDR3 nucleotides: TGTGCCAGCAGCTCTTCTCCGGGTCTTTCGTACGAGCAGTACTTC.

The rearrangement links TRBV4-3 to TRBJ1-5, with D maybe TRBD1 (6 bases). Germline loops: CDR1 LGHNA, CDR2 YSLEER. This CDR3 has 14 residues. The V and J ends lost 0 bases and 4 bases respectively, with 7 bases between them. CDR3 in DNA: TGCGCCAGCAGCCAAGATCAGGGGAATCAGCCCCAGCATTTT. Its translation: CASSQDQGNQPQHF.

V is TRBV18 and J is TRBJ1-3; 7 bases are shared with TRBD1. The CDR3 has 15 amino acids. With 2 bases clipped from V and 1 base from J, the junction kept 2 bases outside the gene matches. Germline values: CDR1 KGHSH, CDR2 LQKENI. CDR3 in amino acids: CASSPTGDSGNTIYF. CDR3 nucleotide sequence: TGTGCCAGCTCACCAACAGGGGATTCTGGAAACACCATATATTTT.

This rearrangement joins TRBV6-1 to TRBJ2-2; D remains ambiguous. CDR3 length: 11 amino acids. V was pared by 5 bases and J by 5 bases, with 3 bases between. CDR1 and CDR2 from the germline V gene are MNHNS and SASEGT. The DNA for the CDR3 is TGTGCCAGCAGTCATACCGGGGAGCTGTTTTTT. This codes for CASSHTGELFF.

The chain uses TRBV5-1 and TRBJ2-6, with D possibly being TRBD1 (6 bases). With 4 bases removed from V and 0 bases from J, the gap between germline ends came to 14 bases. Germline assignment: CDR1 SGHRS and CDR2 YFSETQ. The length of the CDR3 is 17 residues. The CDR3 DNA reads TGCGCCAGCAGCAGCAGGGGCCTAAGCTCTGGGGCCAACGTCCTGACTTTC. Translation: CASSSRGLSSGANVLTF.

The chain employs TRBV7-2 and TRBJ1-1; no clear D. V gave up 5 bases and J gave up 1 base, with 8 bases separating them. This CDR3 region has 13 residues. CDR1 is SGHTA, CDR2 FQGNSA, per germline. The CDR3 nucleotides read TGTGCCAGCAGCCGGAGGGAGAACACTGAAGCTTTCTTT. This encodes CASSRRENTEAFF.

This sequence joins TRBV20-1 and TRBJ2-7, with D unresolved. Trimming removed 0 bases from V and 12 bases from J, with 12 bases in between. In germline, CDR1 is DFQATT, CDR2 SNEGSKA (reference sequence). The CDR3 is 11 amino acids. Written as DNA, the CDR3 is TGCAGTGCTAGAGACAAACTATTGTTGTACTTC. Its protein is CSARDKLLLYF.